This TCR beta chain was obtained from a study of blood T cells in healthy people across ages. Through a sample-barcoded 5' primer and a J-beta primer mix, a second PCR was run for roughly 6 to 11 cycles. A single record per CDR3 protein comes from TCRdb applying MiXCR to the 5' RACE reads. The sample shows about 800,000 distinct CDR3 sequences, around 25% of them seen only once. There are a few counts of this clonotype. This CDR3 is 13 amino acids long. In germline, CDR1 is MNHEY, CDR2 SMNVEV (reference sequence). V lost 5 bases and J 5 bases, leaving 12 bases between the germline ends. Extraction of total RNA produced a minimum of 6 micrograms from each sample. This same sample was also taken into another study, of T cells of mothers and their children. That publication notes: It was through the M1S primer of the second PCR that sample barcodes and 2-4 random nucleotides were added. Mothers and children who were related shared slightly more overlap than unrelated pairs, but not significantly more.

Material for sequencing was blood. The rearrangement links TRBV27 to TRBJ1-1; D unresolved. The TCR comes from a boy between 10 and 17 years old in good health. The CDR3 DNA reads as TGTGCCAGCAGTATAACGGGTGCAACTGAAGCTTTCTTT. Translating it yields CASSITGATEAFF.